This T cell receptor beta chain was found in a study of response to subunit inactivated influenza vaccine. Whole-study findings and limits: The study's authors posited that every seasonal influenza vaccination enlists few new T cells.

The sample holds many counts of this clonotype. Its matching antigen is unknown. TCRdb recomputed calls from the RT-PCR reads with MiXCR, one row per CDR3 protein. The data show 500,000 to 550,000 distinct CDR3 sequences, with 6.5% to 8% seen just once and around 14% held by the top ten. The CDR3 has 15 residues. J was trimmed by 2 bases and V by 1 base; bases with no gene match: 1. Germline V gene sequence: CDR1 SGHTA, CDR2 FQGNSA. The rearrangement uses TRBV7-2 and TRBJ2-1; 8 bases are a match to TRBD1. The sample consisted of PBMCs from blood, taken around 25 months after vaccination. This TCR was sampled from a man aged 50 to 75 who received an inactivated influenza vaccine. CDR3 in amino acids: CASSLEGQAYNEQFF. CDR3 DNA: TGTGCCAGCAGCTTAGAGGGACAGGCCTACAATGAGCAGTTCTTC.